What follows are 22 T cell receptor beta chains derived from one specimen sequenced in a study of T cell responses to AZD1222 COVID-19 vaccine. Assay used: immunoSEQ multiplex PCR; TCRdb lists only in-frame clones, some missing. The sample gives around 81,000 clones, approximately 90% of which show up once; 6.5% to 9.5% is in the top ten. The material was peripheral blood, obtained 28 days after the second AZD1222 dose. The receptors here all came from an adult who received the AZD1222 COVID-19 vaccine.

As DNA, the CDR3 is TGTGCAAGTCGCGAGGACAGCGGGAGCGAGCCCCAGCATTTT. Protein product: CASREDSGSEPQHF. This chain links TRBV12-2 with TRBJ1-5. TRBV12-2 represents a pseudogene. CDR3 size: 14 residues.

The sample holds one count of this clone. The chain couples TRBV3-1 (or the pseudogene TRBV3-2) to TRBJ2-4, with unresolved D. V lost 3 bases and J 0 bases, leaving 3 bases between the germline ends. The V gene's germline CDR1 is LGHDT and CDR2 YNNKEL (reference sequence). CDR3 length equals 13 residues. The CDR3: CASSQQAKNIQYF. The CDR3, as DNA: TGTGCCAGCAGCCAGCAAGCCAAAAACATTCAGTACTTC.

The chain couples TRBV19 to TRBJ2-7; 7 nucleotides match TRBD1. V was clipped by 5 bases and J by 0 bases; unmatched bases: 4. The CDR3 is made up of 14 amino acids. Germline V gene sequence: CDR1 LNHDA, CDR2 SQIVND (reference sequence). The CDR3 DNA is TGTGCCAGTAGTCTCCGGGACAGCTCCTACGAGCAGTACTTC. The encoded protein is CASSLRDSSYEQYF. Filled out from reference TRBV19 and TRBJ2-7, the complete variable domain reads DGGITQSPKYLFRKEGQNVTLSCEQNLNHDAMYWYRQDPGQGLRLIYYSQIVNDFQKGDIAEGYSVSREKKESFPLTVTSAQKNPTAFYLCASSLRDSSYEQYFGPGTRLTVT.

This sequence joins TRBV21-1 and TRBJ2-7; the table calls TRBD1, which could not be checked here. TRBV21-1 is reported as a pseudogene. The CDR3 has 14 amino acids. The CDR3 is CASNKTGGQLEQYF. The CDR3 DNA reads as TGTGCCAGCAACAAGACAGGTGGGCAGCTCGAGCAGTACTTC.

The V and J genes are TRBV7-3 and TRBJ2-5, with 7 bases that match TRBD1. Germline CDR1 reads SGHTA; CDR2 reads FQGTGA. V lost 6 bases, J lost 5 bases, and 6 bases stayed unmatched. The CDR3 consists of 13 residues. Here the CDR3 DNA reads TGTGCCAGCAGTTACAGGGGCCGGGAGACCCAGTACTTC. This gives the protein CASSYRGRETQYF.

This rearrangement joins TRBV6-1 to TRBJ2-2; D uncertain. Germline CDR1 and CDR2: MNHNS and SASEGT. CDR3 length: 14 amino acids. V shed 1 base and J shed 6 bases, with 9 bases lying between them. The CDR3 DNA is TGTGCCAGCAGTGAAGTAAGGGTCTCCGGGGAGCTGTTTTTT. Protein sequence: CASSEVRVSGELFF.

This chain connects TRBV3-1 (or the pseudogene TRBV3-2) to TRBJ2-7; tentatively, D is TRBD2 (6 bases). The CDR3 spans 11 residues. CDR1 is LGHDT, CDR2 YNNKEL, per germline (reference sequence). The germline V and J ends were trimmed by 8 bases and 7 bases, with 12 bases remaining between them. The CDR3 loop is CASQHLAEQYF. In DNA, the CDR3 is TGTGCCAGCCAACATCTAGCGGAGCAGTACTTC.

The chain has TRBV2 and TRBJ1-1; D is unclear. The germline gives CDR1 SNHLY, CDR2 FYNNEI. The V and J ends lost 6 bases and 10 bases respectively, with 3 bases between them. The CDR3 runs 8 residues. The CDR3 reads CASRGAFF. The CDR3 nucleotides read TGTGCCAGCAGGGGAGCTTTCTTT. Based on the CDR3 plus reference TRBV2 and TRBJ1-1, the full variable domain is EPEVTQTPSHQVTQMGQEVILRCVPISNHLYFYWYRQILGQKVEFLVSFYNNEISEKSEIFDDQFSVERPDGSNFTLKIRSTKLEDSAMYFCASRGAFFGQGTRLTVV.

CDR3 amino acids: CAWSTSGSSGTDTQYF. CDR3 nucleotides: TGTGCCTGGAGTACAAGCGGGAGCTCTGGCACAGATACGCAGTATTTT. The chain uses TRBV30 and TRBJ2-3, with 8 bases fitting TRBD2. After removal of 2 bases from V and 1 base from J, the junction contained 8 bases not matched to a gene. The CDR3 extends over 16 amino acids. Germline V gives CDR1 GTSNPN, CDR2 SVGIG (reference sequence).

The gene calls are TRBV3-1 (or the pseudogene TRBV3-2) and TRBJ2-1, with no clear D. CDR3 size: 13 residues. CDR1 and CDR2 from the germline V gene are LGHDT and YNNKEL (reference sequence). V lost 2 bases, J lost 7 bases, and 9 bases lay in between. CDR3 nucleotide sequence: TGTGCCAGCAGCCAAACCAACCGTAATGAGCAGTTCTTC. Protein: CASSQTNRNEQFF.

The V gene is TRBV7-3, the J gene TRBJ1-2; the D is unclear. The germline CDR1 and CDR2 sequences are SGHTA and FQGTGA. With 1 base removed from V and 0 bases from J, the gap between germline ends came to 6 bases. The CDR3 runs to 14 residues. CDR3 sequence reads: CASSLSAANYGYTF. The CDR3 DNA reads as TGTGCCAGCAGCTTAAGTGCCGCTAACTATGGCTACACCTTC.

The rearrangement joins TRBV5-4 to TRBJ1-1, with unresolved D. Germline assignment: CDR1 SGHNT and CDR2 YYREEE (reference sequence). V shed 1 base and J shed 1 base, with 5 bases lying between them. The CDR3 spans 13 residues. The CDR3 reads CASSLPGNTEAFF. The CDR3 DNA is TGTGCCAGCAGCTTGCCAGGGAACACTGAAGCTTTCTTT.

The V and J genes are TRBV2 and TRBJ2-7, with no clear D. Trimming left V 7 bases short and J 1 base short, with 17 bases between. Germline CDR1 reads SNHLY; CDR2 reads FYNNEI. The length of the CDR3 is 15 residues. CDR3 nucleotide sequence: TGTGCCAGCATTAAAGAGTCAGGTCCATCCTACGAGCAGTACTTC. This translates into CASIKESGPSYEQYF.

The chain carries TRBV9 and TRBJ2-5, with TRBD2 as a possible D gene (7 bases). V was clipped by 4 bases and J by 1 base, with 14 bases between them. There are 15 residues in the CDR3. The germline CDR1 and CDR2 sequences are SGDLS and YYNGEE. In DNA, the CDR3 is TGTGCCAGCAGCCCCCGGGGGGCCCGCCAAGAGACCCAGTACTTC. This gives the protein CASSPRGARQETQYF.

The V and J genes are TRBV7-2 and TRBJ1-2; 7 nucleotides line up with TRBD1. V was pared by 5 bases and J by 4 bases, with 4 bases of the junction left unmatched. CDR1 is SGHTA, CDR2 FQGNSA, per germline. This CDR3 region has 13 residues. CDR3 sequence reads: CASSEDRTYGYTF. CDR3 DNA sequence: TGTGCCAGCAGCGAGGACAGGACCTATGGCTACACCTTC. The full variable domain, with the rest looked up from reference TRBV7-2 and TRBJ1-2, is GAGVSQSPSNKVTEKGKDVELRCDPISGHTALYWYRQSLGQGLEFLIYFQGNSAPDKSGLPSDRFSAERTGGSVSTLTIQRTQQEDSAVYLCASSEDRTYGYTFGSGTRLTVV.

The CDR3 nucleotides read TGTGCCATCAGTGAGTCGACCACGGACCATCAGCCCCAGCATTTT. It is translated as CAISESTTDHQPQHF. This chain links TRBV10-3 with TRBJ1-5; D is ambiguous. The CDR3 contains 15 residues. Trimming pared 0 bases from V and 5 bases from J, leaving 11 bases between. CDR1 is ENHRY, CDR2 SYGVKD, per germline.

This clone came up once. CDR3 region: CASSLSGRGGTEAFF. DNA of the CDR3: TGTGCCAGCAGCTTATCCGGTCGCGGGGGTACTGAAGCTTTCTTT. The chain links TRBV7-2 to TRBJ1-1, with D perhaps matching TRBD1 (5 bases). Germline CDR1 and CDR2: SGHTA and FQGNSA. Trimming cost V 2 bases and J 5 bases, with 15 bases left between them. This CDR3 has 15 amino acids.

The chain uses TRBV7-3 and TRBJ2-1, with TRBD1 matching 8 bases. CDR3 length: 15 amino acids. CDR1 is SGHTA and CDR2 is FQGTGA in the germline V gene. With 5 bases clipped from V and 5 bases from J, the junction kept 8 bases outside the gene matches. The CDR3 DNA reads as TGTGCCAGCAGCCCCCTTGGACAGGGCAACAATGAGCAGTTCTTC. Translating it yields CASSPLGQGNNEQFF.

CDR3 coding DNA: TGTGCCAGCAGTTTATCCACGGGCGACGGCTACACCTTC. It translates to CASSLSTGDGYTF. The chain recombines TRBV27 with TRBJ1-2; no firm D call. Trimming cost V 0 bases and J 8 bases, with 10 bases left between them. Germline assignment: CDR1 MNHEY and CDR2 SMNVEV (reference sequence). The CDR3 is made up of 13 amino acids.

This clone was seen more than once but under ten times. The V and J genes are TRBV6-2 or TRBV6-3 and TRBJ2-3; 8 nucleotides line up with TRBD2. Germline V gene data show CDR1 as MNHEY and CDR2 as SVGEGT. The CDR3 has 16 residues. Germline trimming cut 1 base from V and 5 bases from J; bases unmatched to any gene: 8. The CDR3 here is CASSYWREVRKDTQYF. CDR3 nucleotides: TGTGCCAGCAGTTACTGGCGGGAGGTTCGGAAAGATACGCAGTATTTT.

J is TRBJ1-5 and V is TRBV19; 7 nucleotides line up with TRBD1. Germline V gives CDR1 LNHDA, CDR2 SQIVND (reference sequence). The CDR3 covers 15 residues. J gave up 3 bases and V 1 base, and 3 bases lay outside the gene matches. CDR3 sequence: CASSIGQGVNQPQHF. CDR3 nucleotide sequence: TGTGCCAGTAGTATAGGGCAGGGGGTCAATCAGCCCCAGCATTTT. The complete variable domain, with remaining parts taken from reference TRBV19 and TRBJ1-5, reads DGGITQSPKYLFRKEGQNVTLSCEQNLNHDAMYWYRQDPGQGLRLIYYSQIVNDFQKGDIAEGYSVSREKKESFPLTVTSAQKNPTAFYLCASSIGQGVNQPQHFGDGTRLSIL.

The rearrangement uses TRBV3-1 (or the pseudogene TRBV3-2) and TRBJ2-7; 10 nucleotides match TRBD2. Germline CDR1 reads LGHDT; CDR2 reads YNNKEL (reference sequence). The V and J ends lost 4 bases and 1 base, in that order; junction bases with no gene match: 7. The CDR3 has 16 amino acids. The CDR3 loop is CASSPATSGVSYEQYF. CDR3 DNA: TGTGCCAGCAGCCCAGCCACTAGCGGGGTGTCCTACGAGCAGTACTTC.